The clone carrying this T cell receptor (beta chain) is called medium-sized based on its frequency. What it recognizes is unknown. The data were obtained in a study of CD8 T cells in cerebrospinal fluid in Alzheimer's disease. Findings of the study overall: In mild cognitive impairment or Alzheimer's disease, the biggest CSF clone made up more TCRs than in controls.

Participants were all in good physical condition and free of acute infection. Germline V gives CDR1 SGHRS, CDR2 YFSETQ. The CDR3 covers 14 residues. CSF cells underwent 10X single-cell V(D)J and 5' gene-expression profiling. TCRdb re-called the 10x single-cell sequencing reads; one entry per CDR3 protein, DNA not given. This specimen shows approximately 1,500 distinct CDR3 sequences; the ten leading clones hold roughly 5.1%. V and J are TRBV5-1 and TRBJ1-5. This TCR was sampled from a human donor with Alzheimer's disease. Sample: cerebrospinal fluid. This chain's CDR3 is CASSLDGSNQPQHF. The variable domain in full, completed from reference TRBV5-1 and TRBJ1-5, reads KAGVTQTPRYLIKTRGQQVTLSCSPISGHRSVSWYQQTPGQGLQFLFEYFSETQRNKGNFPGRFSGRQFSNSRSEMNVSTLELGDSALYLCASSLDGSNQPQHFGDGTRLSIL.